The 5 T cell receptor beta chains presented below share a single source sample, sequenced in a study of OX40 agonist ivuxolimab in advanced cancers. Method: immunoSEQ multiplex PCR; TCRdb's copy keeps in-frame clones and lacks some. The table has 30,000 to 40,000 clones, 80% to 95% seen once; the top ten hold under 25%. The sample was CD4+ or CD8+ T cells sorted from blood, taken in a trial of the OX40 agonist ivuxolimab. These receptors all stem from an adult with an advanced solid tumor such as melanoma, head and neck, liver or kidney cancer.

V usage is TRBV9 and J usage is TRBJ2-7; D is perhaps TRBD2 (6 bases). Germline lookup yields CDR1 SGDLS and CDR2 YYNGEE. This CDR3 comprises 16 residues. V lost 2 bases and J 0 bases, leaving 15 bases between the germline ends. The CDR3 spells CASSVGAAGGSYEQYF. Written as DNA, the CDR3 is TGTGCCAGCAGCGTGGGTGCGGCCGGGGGCTCCTACGAGCAGTACTTC.

The chain employs TRBV2 and TRBJ2-4; D is tentatively TRBD1 or TRBD2 (5 bases each). V shed 5 bases and J shed 5 bases, with 16 bases lying between them. This CDR3 contains 15 residues. CDR1 and CDR2 (germline): SNHLY, FYNNEI. The CDR3 loop is CASSRGRARENIQYF. In nucleotides, the CDR3 is TGTGCCAGCAGTCGTGGCAGGGCGAGGGAAAACATTCAGTACTTC.

The rearrangement uses TRBV15 and TRBJ1-1, with a tentative D call TRBD1 (6 bases). Germline V CDR1 and CDR2: LNHNV, YYDKDF (reference sequence). The CDR3 covers 15 residues. The V and J ends lost 2 bases and 0 bases respectively, with 10 bases between them. CDR3 in amino acids: CATSRPRTVNTEAFF. The CDR3 bases are TGTGCCACCAGCAGACCGAGGACAGTGAACACTGAAGCTTTCTTT.

The V call is TRBV6-5, the J call TRBJ2-7, with D tentatively TRBD1 (5 bases). Germline V CDR1 and CDR2: MNHEY, SVGAGI. The CDR3 is 12 residues long. Trimming shortened V by 8 bases and J by 4 bases, and 12 bases separated the two germline ends. The CDR3 sequence is CASGASPYEQYF. CDR3 DNA: TGTGCCAGCGGGGCCAGCCCATACGAGCAGTACTTC.

The chain couples TRBV5-4 to TRBJ2-1; no definite D call. From germline, CDR1 is SGHNT and CDR2 YYREEE (reference sequence). This CDR3 contains 14 residues. The V end was cut by 0 bases, the J end by 8 bases, with 12 bases between. The CDR3 is CASSLGSASDEQFF. The DNA of the CDR3 is TGTGCCAGCAGCTTGGGTTCGGCAAGCGATGAGCAGTTCTTC.